Listed below are T cell receptor beta chains from one sample, sequenced in a study of T cell responses to AZD1222 COVID-19 vaccine. The table came from immunoSEQ multiplex PCR; TCRdb's copy has only in-frame clones and leaves some out. The sample comprises about 79,000 clones, 80% to 90% of which are singletons, and around 30% rests with the top ten. Sequencing used peripheral blood, obtained 28 days after the second AZD1222 dose. The source is an adult who received the AZD1222 COVID-19 vaccine. Both conserved end residues are part of each CDR3. D genes are given only for firm matches. Clone size is shown for a subset of rows, as once, few, many or a class of expanded clone.

size,D,V,J,CDR3
-,TRBD2,TRBV19,TRBJ2-5,CASALAGTGETQYF
once,-,TRBV2,TRBJ2-2,CASTTSPNTGELFF
-,-,TRBV19,TRBJ1-5,CASTGRRHNQPQHF
-,-,TRBV4-2,TRBJ2-7,CASSQDLGVYEQYF
-,-,TRBV7-3,TRBJ2-7,CASSPRRRRCEQYF
-,TRBD1,TRBV11-2,TRBJ1-1,CASSPGDRTNTEAFF
-,-,TRBV27,TRBJ2-5,CASSGNSPWETQYF
-,-,TRBV4-1,TRBJ1-4,CASSQDQGLGEKLFF
-,TRBD1,TRBV5-4,TRBJ1-2,CASSTDRAARGYGYTF
-,-,TRBV7-9,TRBJ1-2,CASSSIAAYGYTF
-,-,TRBV10-3,TRBJ2-7,CAISEAPGPDPNF
-,-,TRBV15,TRBJ1-1,CATSRDNNRNTEAFF
-,-,TRBV11-2,TRBJ1-2,CASSSSQANYGYTF
-,TRBD1,TRBV5-4,TRBJ2-7,CASSRDSYYEQYF
few,TRBD2,TRBV6-5,TRBJ2-7,CASGKEGRAQNEQYF
-,TRBD2,TRBV27,TRBJ2-5,CASSWGGMSETQYF
-,TRBD1,TRBV28,TRBJ1-2,CASSLTPGQGAARGYTF
-,-,TRBV6-6,TRBJ2-5,CASSKGQGGQETQYF
-,-,TRBV19,TRBJ2-1,CASSMRRGNEQFF
-,-,TRBV27,TRBJ2-7,CASSSPLSYEQYF
-,-,TRBV5-1,TRBJ2-2,CASSPAPLQTNTGELFF
-,-,TRBV24-1,TRBJ2-3,CATSDARVWLPLVDTQYF
-,-,TRBV28,TRBJ1-2,CASGATDWYYGYTF
-,-,TRBV10-3,TRBJ2-7,CAISEAVKNEQYF
-,TRBD1,TRBV10-3,TRBJ1-2,CAISGDSYGYTF
-,-,TRBV10-3,TRBJ2-7,CAISDPGFRAYEQYF
once,-,TRBV7-2,TRBJ1-1,CASSFGKLNTEAFF
once,TRBD1,TRBV7-8,TRBJ2-7,CASSPQTGSYEQYF
once,-,TRBV2,TRBJ1-4,CASSRAGGHEKLFF
-,TRBD1,TRBV5-4,TRBJ2-2,CASSSGQLVTGELFF
-,-,TRBV19,TRBJ1-5,CASSIVIQAPQHF
-,-,TRBV5-1,TRBJ2-2,CASNHSLGFTTPNTGELFF
-,TRBD1,TRBV24-1,TRBJ1-5,CATSRQGIFRQPQHF
-,TRBD1,TRBV24-1,TRBJ2-3,CATGQGGTDTQYF
-,-,TRBV7-8,TRBJ2-5,CASSLGFEETQYF
-,-,TRBV11-2,TRBJ1-5,CASSLAGYSNQPQHF
-,-,TRBV9,TRBJ1-5,CASSVGGNSNQPQHF
-,-,TRBV7-9,TRBJ2-3,CASIARRFEARTVSTQYF
-,TRBD1,TRBV6-5,TRBJ2-7,CASSSGTDFWEQYF
-,TRBD1,TRBV4-2,TRBJ1-1,CASSQGTGRGTEAFF
-,-,TRBV11-3,TRBJ1-2,CASSSRSGSGGGYTF
few,-,TRBV6-1,TRBJ1-1,CASSEDYFGGAEAFF